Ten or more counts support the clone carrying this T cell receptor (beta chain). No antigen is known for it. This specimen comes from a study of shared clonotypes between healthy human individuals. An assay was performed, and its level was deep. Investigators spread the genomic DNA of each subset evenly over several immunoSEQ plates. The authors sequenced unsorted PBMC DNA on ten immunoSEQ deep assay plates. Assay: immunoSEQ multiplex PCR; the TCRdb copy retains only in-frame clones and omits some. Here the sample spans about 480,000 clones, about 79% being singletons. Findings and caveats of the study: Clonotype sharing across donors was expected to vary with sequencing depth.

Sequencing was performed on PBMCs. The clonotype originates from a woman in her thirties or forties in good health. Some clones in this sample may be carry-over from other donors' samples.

CDR3 amino acids: CASSLGAPTEQFF. CDR3 DNA sequence: TGTGCCAGCAGCTTAGGGGCTCCGACGGAGCAGTTCTTC. The chain is built from TRBV7-8 and TRBJ2-1; D remains unclear. V was trimmed by 1 base and J by 10 bases, leaving 11 bases between them. The germline gives CDR1 SGHVS, CDR2 FQNEAQ. This CDR3 has 13 residues. Full variable domain (missing parts from reference TRBV7-8 and TRBJ2-1): GAGVSQSPRYKVAKRGQDVALRCDPISGHVSLFWYQQALGQGPEFLTYFQNEAQLDKSGLPSDRFFAERPEGSVSTLKIQRTQQEDSAVYLCASSLGAPTEQFFGPGTRLTVL.